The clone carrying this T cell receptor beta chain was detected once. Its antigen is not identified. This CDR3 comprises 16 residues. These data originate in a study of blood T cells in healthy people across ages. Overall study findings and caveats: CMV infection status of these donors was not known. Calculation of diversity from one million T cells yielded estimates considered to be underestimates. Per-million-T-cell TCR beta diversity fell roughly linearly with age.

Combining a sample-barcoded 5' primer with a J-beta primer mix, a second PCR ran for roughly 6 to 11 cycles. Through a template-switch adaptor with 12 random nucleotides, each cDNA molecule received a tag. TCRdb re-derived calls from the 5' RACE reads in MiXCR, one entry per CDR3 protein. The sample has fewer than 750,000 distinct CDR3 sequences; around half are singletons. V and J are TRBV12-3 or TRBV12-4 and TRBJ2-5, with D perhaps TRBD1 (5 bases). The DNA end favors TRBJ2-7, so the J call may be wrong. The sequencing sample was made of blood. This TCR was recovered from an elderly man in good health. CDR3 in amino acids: CASTRYGARGVDEQYF. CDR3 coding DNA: TGTGCCAGCACCCGTTATGGGGCGAGAGGCGTCGACGAGCAGTACTTC.